The entry below describes one TCR beta chain. Its antigen is as yet unknown. TCRdb reprocessed the reads with MiXCR, giving one entry per CDR3 protein. The data contain 450,000 to 600,000 distinct CDR3 sequences, under 55% of them seen just once; the ten biggest clones take up about two fifths. Trimming cost V 6 bases and J 3 bases; bases outside gene matches: 3. Germline V gene lookup returns CDR1 SQVTM and CDR2 ANQGSEA. This CDR3 is 12 amino acids long. The sample belongs to a study of T cell repertoires in cytomegalovirus infection. This chain connects TRBV29-1 to TRBJ2-7; 9 bases match TRBD1. The clonotype comes from a human donor in good health (CMV status not recorded). Some clones in this sample may be carry-over from other donors' samples. The sample in question was cultured PBMCs, obtained from culture after CMV antigen stimulation. The CDR3 sequence is CSVRGQGYEQYF. CDR3 DNA: TGCAGCGTCCGGGGACAGGGCTACGAGCAGTACTTC.